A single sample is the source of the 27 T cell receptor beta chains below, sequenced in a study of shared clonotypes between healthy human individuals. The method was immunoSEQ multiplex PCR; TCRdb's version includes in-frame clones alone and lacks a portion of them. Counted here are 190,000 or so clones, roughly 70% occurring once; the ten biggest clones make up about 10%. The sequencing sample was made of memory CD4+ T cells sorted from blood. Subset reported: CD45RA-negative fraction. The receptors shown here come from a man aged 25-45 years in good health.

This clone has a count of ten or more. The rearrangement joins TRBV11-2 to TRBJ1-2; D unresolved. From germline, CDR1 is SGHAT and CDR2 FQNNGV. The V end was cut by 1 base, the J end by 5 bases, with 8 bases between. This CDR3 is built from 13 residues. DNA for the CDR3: TGTGCCAGCAGCTTAGTTGCGGGTTATGGCTACACCTTC. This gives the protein CASSLVAGYGYTF.

The CDR3 DNA sequence: TGTGCCAGCAGCTCCCCGGGGATTGAGGAGCAGTTCTTC. It codes for CASSSPGIEEQFF. This sequence joins TRBV5-6 and TRBJ2-1, with D possibly TRBD2 on 5 matching bases. The CDR3 length is 13 residues. The V gene lost 3 bases and the J gene lost 10 bases, with 14 bases spanning the gap. Germline V lookup: CDR1 SGHDT, CDR2 YYEEEE.

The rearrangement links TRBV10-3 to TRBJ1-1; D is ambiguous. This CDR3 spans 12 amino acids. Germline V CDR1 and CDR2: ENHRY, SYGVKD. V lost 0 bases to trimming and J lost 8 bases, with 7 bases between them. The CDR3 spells CAISESKGEAFF. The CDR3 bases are TGTGCCATCAGTGAGTCAAAAGGGGAAGCTTTCTTT.

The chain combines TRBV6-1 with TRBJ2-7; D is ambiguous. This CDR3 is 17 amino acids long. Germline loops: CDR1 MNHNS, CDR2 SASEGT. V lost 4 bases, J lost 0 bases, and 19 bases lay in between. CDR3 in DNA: TGTGCCAGCAGTGTGAAGGTCGGTGGACGGTACTCCTACGAGCAGTACTTC. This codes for CASSVKVGGRYSYEQYF.

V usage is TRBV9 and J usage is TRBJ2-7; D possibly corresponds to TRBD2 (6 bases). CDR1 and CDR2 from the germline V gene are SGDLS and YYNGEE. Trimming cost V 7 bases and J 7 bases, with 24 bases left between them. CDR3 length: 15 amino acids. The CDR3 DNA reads TGTGCCAGCTCTAAAGATGGACTACCCACGGGGGAGCAGTACTTC. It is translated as CASSKDGLPTGEQYF.

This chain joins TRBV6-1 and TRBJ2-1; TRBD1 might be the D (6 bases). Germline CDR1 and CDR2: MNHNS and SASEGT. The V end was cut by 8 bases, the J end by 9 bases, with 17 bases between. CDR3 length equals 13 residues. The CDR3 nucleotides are TGTGCCAGCGGGGGCGGTCCCATGGTTGAGCAGTTCTTC. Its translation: CASGGGPMVEQFF.

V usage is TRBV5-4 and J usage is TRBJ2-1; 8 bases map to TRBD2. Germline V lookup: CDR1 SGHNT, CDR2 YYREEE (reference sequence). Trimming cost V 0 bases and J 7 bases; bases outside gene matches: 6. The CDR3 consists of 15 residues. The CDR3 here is CASSLAGGPGNEQFF. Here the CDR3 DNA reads TGTGCCAGCAGCTTGGCGGGAGGGCCTGGAAATGAGCAGTTCTTC. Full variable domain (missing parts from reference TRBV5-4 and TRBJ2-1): ETGVTQSPTHLIKTRGQQVTLRCSSQSGHNTVSWYQQALGQGPQFIFQYYREEENGRGNFPPRFSGLQFPNYSSELNVNALELDDSALYLCASSLAGGPGNEQFFGPGTRLTVL.

The CDR3 coding sequence is TGTGCCAGTATAACGTATCATCAGGGCCCTCCTGAAGGGACCCAGTACTTC. Protein sequence: CASITYHQGPPEGTQYF. The rearrangement joins TRBV19 to TRBJ2-5; TRBD1 is a possible D gene (5 bases). V was shortened by 7 bases and J by 7 bases, with 28 bases between the two germline ends. Germline V gives CDR1 LNHDA, CDR2 SQIVND (reference sequence). This CDR3 region has 17 residues. Supplemented by reference TRBV19 and TRBJ2-5, the full variable domain reads DGGITQSPKYLFRKEGQNVTLSCEQNLNHDAMYWYRQDPGQGLRLIYYSQIVNDFQKGDIAEGYSVSREKKESFPLTVTSAQKNPTAFYLCASITYHQGPPEGTQYFGPGTRLLVL.

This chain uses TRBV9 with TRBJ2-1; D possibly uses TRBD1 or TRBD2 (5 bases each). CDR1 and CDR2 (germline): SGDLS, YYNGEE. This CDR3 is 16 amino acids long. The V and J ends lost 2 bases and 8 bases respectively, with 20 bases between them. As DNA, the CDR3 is TGTGCCAGCAGCGTTCGGGGCGGATCCCTTATGTATGAGCAGTTCTTC. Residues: CASSVRGGSLMYEQFF.

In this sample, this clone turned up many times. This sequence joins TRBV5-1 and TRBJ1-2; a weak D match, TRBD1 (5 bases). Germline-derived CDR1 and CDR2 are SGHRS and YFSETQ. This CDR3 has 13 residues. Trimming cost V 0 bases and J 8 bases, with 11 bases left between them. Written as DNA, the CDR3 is TGCGCCAGCAGCTTGGAAGACGGGGGAGGCTACACCTTC. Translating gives CASSLEDGGGYTF.

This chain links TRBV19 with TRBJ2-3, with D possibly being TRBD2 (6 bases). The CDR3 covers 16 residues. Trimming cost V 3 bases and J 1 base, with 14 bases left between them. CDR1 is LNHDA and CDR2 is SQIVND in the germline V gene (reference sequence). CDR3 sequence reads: CASSIRSGSRTDTQYF. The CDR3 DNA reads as TGTGCCAGTAGTATTAGAAGCGGGTCCCGCACAGATACGCAGTATTTT.

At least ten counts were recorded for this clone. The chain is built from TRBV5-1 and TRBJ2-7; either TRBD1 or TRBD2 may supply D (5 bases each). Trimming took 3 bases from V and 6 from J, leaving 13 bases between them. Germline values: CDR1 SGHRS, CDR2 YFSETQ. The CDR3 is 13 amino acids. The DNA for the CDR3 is TGCGCCAGCAGCTCGGGACCACCTGGCGAGCAGTACTTC. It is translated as CASSSGPPGEQYF.

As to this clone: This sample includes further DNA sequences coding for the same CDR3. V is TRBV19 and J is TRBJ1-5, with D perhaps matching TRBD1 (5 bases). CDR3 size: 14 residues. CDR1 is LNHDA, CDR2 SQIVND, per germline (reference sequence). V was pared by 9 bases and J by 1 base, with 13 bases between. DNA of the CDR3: TGTGCCAGCCGGGGACCGGGAAGCAATCAGCCCCAGCATTTT. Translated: CASRGPGSNQPQHF.

The CDR3 is CASSSIGQGAEAFF. As DNA, the CDR3 is TGCGCCAGCAGCTCTATCGGACAGGGGGCTGAAGCTTTCTTT. This sequence joins TRBV5-1 and TRBJ1-1, with 10 bases identical to TRBD1. Germline CDR1 SGHRS, CDR2 YFSETQ. This CDR3 region has 14 residues. V was pared by 3 bases and J by 6 bases, with 5 bases of the junction left unmatched.

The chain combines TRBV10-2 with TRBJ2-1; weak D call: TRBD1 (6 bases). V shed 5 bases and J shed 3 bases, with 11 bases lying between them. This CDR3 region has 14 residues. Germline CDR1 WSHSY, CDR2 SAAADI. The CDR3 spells CASSNRRGYNEQFF. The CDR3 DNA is TGCGCCAGCAGTAACCGCAGGGGCTACAATGAGCAGTTCTTC.

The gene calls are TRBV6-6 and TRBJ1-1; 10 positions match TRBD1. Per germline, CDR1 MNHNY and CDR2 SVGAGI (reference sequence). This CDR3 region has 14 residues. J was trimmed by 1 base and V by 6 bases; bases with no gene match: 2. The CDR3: CASRRQGANTEAFF. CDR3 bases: TGTGCCAGCAGAAGACAGGGGGCGAACACTGAAGCTTTCTTT.

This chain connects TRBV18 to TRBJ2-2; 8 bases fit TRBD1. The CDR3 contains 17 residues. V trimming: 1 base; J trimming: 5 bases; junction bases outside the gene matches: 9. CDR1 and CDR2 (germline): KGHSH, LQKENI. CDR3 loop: CASSPRFGQGLTGELFF. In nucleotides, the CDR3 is TGTGCCAGCTCACCACGGTTCGGACAGGGTCTAACCGGGGAGCTGTTTTTT.

CDR3 loop: CASSVGTRSYEQYF. The CDR3 nucleotides read TGTGCCAGCAGCGTCGGGACGAGGTCCTACGAGCAGTACTTC. V and J are TRBV9 and TRBJ2-7; D may match TRBD1 or TRBD2 (5 bases each). The V and J ends lost 2 bases and 1 base respectively, with 10 bases between them. The CDR3 covers 14 residues. Germline V gene sequence: CDR1 SGDLS, CDR2 YYNGEE.

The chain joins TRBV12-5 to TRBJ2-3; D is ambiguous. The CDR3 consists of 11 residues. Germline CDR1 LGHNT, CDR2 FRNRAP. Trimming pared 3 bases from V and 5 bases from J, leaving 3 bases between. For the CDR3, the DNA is TGTGCTAGTGGTTTAGGAGATACGCAGTATTTT. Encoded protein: CASGLGDTQYF.

The DNA for the CDR3 is TGTGCCAGCTCCCGGGGGATTAGCAATCAGCCCCAGCATTTT. It specifies CASSRGISNQPQHF. The chain recombines TRBV6-6 with TRBJ1-5; possible D gene TRBD1, 5 bases. Trimming pared 8 bases from V and 0 bases from J, leaving 11 bases between. The CDR3 covers 14 residues. CDR1 MNHNY and CDR2 SVGAGI come from the germline V gene (reference sequence).

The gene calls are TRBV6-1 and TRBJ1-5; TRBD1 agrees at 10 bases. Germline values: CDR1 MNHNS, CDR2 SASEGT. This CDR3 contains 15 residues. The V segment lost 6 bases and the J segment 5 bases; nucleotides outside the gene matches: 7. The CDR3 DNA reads TGTGCCAGCAGAATCCGGGACAGGGGAGATCAGCCCCAGCATTTT. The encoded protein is CASRIRDRGDQPQHF.

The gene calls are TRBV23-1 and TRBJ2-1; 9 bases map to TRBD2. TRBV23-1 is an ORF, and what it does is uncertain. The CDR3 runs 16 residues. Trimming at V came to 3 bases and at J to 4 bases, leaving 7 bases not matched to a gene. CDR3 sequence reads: CASSHPTSGSYNEQFF. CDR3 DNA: TGCGCCAGCAGTCACCCTACTAGCGGGTCTTACAATGAGCAGTTCTTC.

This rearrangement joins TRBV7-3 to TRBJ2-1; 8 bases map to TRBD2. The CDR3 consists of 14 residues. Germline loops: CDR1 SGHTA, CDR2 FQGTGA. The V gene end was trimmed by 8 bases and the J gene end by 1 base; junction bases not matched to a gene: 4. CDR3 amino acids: CASGSGGSYNEQFF. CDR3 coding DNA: TGTGCCAGCGGGTCGGGAGGGTCCTACAATGAGCAGTTCTTC.

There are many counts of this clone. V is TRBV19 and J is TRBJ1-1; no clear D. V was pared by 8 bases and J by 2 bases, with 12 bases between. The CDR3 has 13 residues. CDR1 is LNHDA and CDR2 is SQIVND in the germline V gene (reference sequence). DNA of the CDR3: TGTGCCAGTTGTGCCAAGCCCAACACTGAAGCTTTCTTT. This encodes CASCAKPNTEAFF.

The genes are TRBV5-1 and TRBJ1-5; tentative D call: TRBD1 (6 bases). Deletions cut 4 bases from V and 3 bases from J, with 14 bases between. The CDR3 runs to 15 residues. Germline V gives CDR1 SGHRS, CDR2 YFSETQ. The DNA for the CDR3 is TGCGCCAGCAGCGCTACAGGGTCGGCCAATCAGCCCCAGCATTTT. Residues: CASSATGSANQPQHF.

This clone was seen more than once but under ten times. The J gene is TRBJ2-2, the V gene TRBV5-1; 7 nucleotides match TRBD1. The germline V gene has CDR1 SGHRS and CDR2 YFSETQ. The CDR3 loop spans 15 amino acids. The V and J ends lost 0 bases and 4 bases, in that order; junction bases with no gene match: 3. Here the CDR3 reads CASSLASGGTGELFF. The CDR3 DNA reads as TGCGCCAGCAGCTTGGCTTCAGGGGGCACCGGGGAGCTGTTTTTT.

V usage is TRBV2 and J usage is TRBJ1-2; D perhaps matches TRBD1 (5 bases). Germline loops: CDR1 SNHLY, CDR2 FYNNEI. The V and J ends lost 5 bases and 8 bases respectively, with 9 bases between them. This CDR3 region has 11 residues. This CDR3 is CASSQGAGYTF. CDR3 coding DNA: TGTGCCAGCAGTCAAGGGGCGGGCTACACCTTC. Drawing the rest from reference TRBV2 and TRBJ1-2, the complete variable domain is EPEVTQTPSHQVTQMGQEVILRCVPISNHLYFYWYRQILGQKVEFLVSFYNNEISEKSEIFDDQFSVERPDGSNFTLKIRSTKLEDSAMYFCASSQGAGYTFGSGTRLTVV.